The text below deals with one T cell receptor beta chain. Its antigen remains unknown. Samples came from healthy bone marrow donors. The study ran its PCR with 60 Vbeta and 13 Jbeta primers. Method: immunoSEQ multiplex PCR; TCRdb's copy keeps in-frame clones and lacks some. The sample has approximately 140,000 clones; more than 70% are singletons. This sample is drawn from a study of cytomegalovirus exposure and HLA in healthy donors. The V segment lost 4 bases and the J segment 8 bases; nucleotides outside the gene matches: 4. There are 15 residues in the CDR3. The V gene's germline CDR1 is SGHAT and CDR2 FQNNGV. Overall study findings and caveats: Immune exposure information available was restricted to CMV serostatus.

Sequencing used PBMCs. The chain carries TRBV11-2 and TRBJ2-1; 14 nucleotides match TRBD2. The clonotype comes from a male donor in good health and CMV-seropositive. The CDR3 region is CASSWGLAGVYEQFF. The CDR3 bases are TGTGCCAGCAGCTGGGGACTAGCGGGAGTCTATGAGCAGTTCTTC.